This T cell receptor (beta chain) derives from a study of vaccination and CD4 T cells after COVID-19. Cultured CD4+ T cells had their DNA profiled by the Oncomine TCR Beta short-read assay. Using its own MiXCR run on the PCR reads, TCRdb lists one record per CDR3 protein. Among tens of thousands of distinct CDR3 sequences, under 70% were seen once, and the ten largest hold 15% to 20%. Points on this clonotype: Its antigen is unknown.

The CDR3 runs 17 residues. CDR1 SEHNR and CDR2 FQNEAQ come from the germline V gene (reference sequence). V lost 1 base to trimming and J lost 2 bases, with 12 bases between them. Described treatment: approximately 9-day PBMC culture with coronavirus spike peptide pools or control peptides (ViraFEST assay). TCR sequencing followed the expansion of antigen-specific T cells with peptide pools in ViraFEST. Sample: CD4+ T cells from blood, cultured in vitro, taken after SARS-CoV-2 vaccination. The sequence came from a human donor who received a COVID-19 vaccine. This sequence joins TRBV7-9 and TRBJ2-6; D remains unclear. CDR3 coding DNA: TGTGCCAGCAGCTTAGTGGAGCTGCCCCCTGGGGCCAACGTCCTGACTTTC. The encoded protein is CASSLVELPPGANVLTF.